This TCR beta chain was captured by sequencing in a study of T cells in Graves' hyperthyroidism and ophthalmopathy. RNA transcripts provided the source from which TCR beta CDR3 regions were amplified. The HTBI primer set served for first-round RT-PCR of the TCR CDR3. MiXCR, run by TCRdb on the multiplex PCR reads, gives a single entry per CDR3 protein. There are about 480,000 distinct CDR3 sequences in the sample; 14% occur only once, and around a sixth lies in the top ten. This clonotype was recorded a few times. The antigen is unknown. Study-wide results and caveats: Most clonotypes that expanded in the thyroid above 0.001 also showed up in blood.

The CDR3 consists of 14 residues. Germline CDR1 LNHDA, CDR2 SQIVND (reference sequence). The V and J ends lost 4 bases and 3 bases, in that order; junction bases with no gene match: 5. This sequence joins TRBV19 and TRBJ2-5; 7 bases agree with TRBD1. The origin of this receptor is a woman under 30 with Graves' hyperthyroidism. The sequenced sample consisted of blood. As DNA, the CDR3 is TGTGCCAGTAGTACTTGGACAGGAGAAGAGACCCAGTACTTC. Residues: CASSTWTGEETQYF.